The 14 T cell receptor beta chains reported below all come from one sample, sequenced in a study of T cells expressing NK-cell markers. TCRdb reprocessed the 5' RACE reads and stores each CDR3 protein as one record, lacking DNA. This sample contains about 380,000 distinct CDR3 sequences. The sequencing sample was made of blood T cells: a sorted CD56 or NKG2C T cell subset, CD4+ or CD8+ T cells, or bulk PBMC T cells (not recorded which). The source of these receptors is a man aged 18-70 years in good health.

CDR3 region: CASSPSGGEQYF. J is TRBJ2-7 and V is TRBV18. This CDR3 region has 12 residues. CDR1 is KGHSH and CDR2 is LQKENI in the germline V gene.

The chain uses TRBV19 and TRBJ1-4. Germline loops: CDR1 LNHDA, CDR2 SQIVND (reference sequence). CDR3 size: 14 residues. CDR3 residues: CASRRQYRDEKLFF.

This chain joins TRBV20-1 and TRBJ2-1; with no DNA, the TCRdb D assignment of TRBD2 cannot be verified. Germline loops: CDR1 DFQATT, CDR2 SNEGSKA (reference sequence). This CDR3 region has 16 residues. CDR3 loop: CSAKPGLAGGPPQQFF.

The chain uses TRBV20-1 and TRBJ2-1; lacking DNA, the TRBD1 call made by TCRdb goes unchecked. CDR3 size: 16 residues. CDR1 is DFQATT and CDR2 is SNEGSKA in the germline V gene (reference sequence). CDR3 sequence: CSAKRTDRDFYNEQFF.

The gene calls are TRBV6-1 and TRBJ2-1; TCRdb lists TRBD1, though no DNA is available to test this call. In germline, CDR1 is MNHNS, CDR2 SASEGT. This CDR3 contains 15 residues. The CDR3 loop reads CASSRNPGQRNEQFF.

The V call is TRBV14, the J call TRBJ2-1; TCRdb gives TRBD1 as the D gene, but with no DNA this cannot be confirmed. The CDR3 consists of 13 residues. Germline V gene lookup returns CDR1 SGHDN and CDR2 FVKESK. The CDR3 protein is CASSQDIGRRRFF.

The chain is built from TRBV2 and TRBJ1-3. Germline V gene sequence: CDR1 SNHLY, CDR2 FYNNEI. The CDR3 is 14 residues long. CDR3 protein: CASMREYSGNTIYF.

The chain has TRBV3-1 and TRBJ2-3; the TRBD1 assignment by TCRdb is unverifiable without DNA. This CDR3 has 16 amino acids. CDR1 is LGHDT and CDR2 is YNNKEL in the germline V gene (reference sequence). CDR3 residues: CASSQEYRGGRDTQYF.

J is TRBJ2-1 and V is TRBV21-1; TCRdb gives TRBD2 as the D gene, but with no DNA this cannot be confirmed. TRBV21-1 is a pseudogene. The CDR3 is 14 amino acids. The CDR3 loop reads CASSKALAGAEQFF.

The genes are TRBV27 and TRBJ2-5; checking the TCRdb D call of TRBD1 is not possible without DNA. Germline V gene data show CDR1 as MNHEY and CDR2 as SMNVEV (reference sequence). This CDR3 contains 13 residues. The CDR3 loop reads CASKGKGKETQYF.

The chain couples TRBV4-1 to TRBJ2-7; the D gene TCRdb calls, TRBD1, cannot be checked with no DNA. The CDR3 extends over 14 amino acids. Germline V gene sequence: CDR1 MGHRA, CDR2 YSYEKL. This CDR3 is CASSLATGGFEQYF.

The rearrangement joins TRBV28 to TRBJ2-6; as DNA is missing, the TRBD1 call by TCRdb cannot be tested. Germline-derived CDR1 and CDR2 are MDHEN and SYDVKM. This CDR3 has 16 amino acids. CDR3 protein: CASSPRPLAGANVLTF.

The rearrangement links TRBV3-1 to TRBJ2-1; the TCRdb call, TRBD2, lacks DNA for checking. CDR3 length equals 12 residues. Germline V CDR1 and CDR2: LGHDT, YNNKEL (reference sequence). CDR3 residues: CASSPSSGVMFF.

This sequence joins TRBV24-1 and TRBJ1-4. This CDR3 spans 13 amino acids. CDR1 KGHDR and CDR2 SFDVKD come from the germline V gene. The CDR3: CATSQGGDEKLFF.